This is a list of T cell receptor beta chains from one sample in a study of blood T cell repertoires in COVID-19. Profiled with immunoSEQ multiplex PCR; TCRdb holds only in-frame clones, not every one. Of about 170,000 clones in the sample, 84% were seen once. The sequencing sample was made of peripheral blood. Receptor source: a woman over 75 with COVID-19, enrolled during active disease. The CDR3 runs from the conserved cysteine through the conserved F or W. A D gene is named only where the DNA matches it firmly. Expanded clones get a size class; other rows say once, few or many, or leave the size out.

d_gene	j_gene	v_gene	abundance	CDR3nt	CDR3aa
TRBD2	TRBJ2-3	TRBV3-1/TRBV3-2	once	TGTGCCAGCAGCCAAGAGGTACTAGCGGGAGTTTTAGATACGCAGTATTTT	CASSQEVLAGVLDTQYF
TRBD1	TRBJ1-6	TRBV3-1/TRBV3-2	-	TGTGCCAGCAGCCAAGGCCCCCCGACAGGGAATAATAATTCACCCCTCCACTTT	CASSQGPPTGNNNSPLHF
TRBD1	TRBJ1-5	TRBV30	-	TGTGCCTGGAGCGGGACAGGGTATCAGCCCCAGCATTTT	CAWSGTGYQPQHF
TRBD2	TRBJ2-2	TRBV5-1	-	TGCGCCAGCAGCACGACTAGCGGGAACACCGGGGAGCTGTTTTTT	CASSTTSGNTGELFF
-	TRBJ2-6	TRBV4-1	once	TGCGCCAGCAGCCAAGGGACGCCCGGAGGAGCCTTCGGGGCCAACGTCCTGACTTTC	CASSQGTPGGAFGANVLTF
TRBD1	TRBJ1-6	TRBV10-3	-	TGTGCCACCGACCGGACAGGGGAAGATTCACCCCTCCACTTT	CATDRTGEDSPLHF
-	TRBJ1-2	TRBV18	-	TGTGCCAGCTCACCACTTCGGGGGGCCCGGATTTTTGCCTATGGCTACACCTTC	CASSPLRGARIFAYGYTF
-	TRBJ1-5	TRBV5-6	once	TGTGCCAGCAGCCGGGGGGGCGGTTTGAGCAATCAGCCCCAGCATTTT	CASSRGGGLSNQPQHF
-	TRBJ1-4	TRBV10-2	-	TGCGCCAGCAGTGAGGGACTTAGGGAAAAACTGTTTTTT	CASSEGLREKLFF
TRBD1	TRBJ2-7	TRBV28	-	TGTGCCAGCAGTCCCACGGACAGGGACTCCTACGAGCAGTACTTC	CASSPTDRDSYEQYF
TRBD1	TRBJ2-3	TRBV7-7	-	TGTGCCAGCAGCAAAGACAGGGGGCCCACAGATACGCAGTATTTT	CASSKDRGPTDTQYF
TRBD1	TRBJ2-7	TRBV28	-	TGTGCCAGCAGTTTACTAGGACAGGGGGCAGGGGAGCAGTACTTC	CASSLLGQGAGEQYF
-	TRBJ1-1	TRBV18	few	TGTGCCAGCTCACCACGGTCGGGTGAAGCTTTCTTT	CASSPRSGEAFF
-	TRBJ1-1	TRBV5-1	few	TGCGCCAGCAGCTTAGGGAGGGAGACTGAAGCTTTCTTT	CASSLGRETEAFF
-	TRBJ1-3	TRBV10-3	-	TGTGCCATCGGCAGGGCTAATATGAAATCTGGAAACACCATATATTTT	CAIGRANMKSGNTIYF
-	TRBJ2-7	TRBV19	once	TGTGCCAGTAGTATTACCGGGAGTGTATACGAGCAGTACTTC	CASSITGSVYEQYF
TRBD1	TRBJ1-1	TRBV12-3/TRBV12-4	few	TGTGCCAGCAGCCGACGGACAGGGACTGAAGCTTTCTTT	CASSRRTGTEAFF
-	TRBJ2-3	TRBV6-5	-	TGTGCCAGCAGTTACCGAGGGGGGGGGCCTGCGGATACGCAGTATTTT	CASSYRGGGPADTQYF
-	TRBJ2-7	TRBV5-4	-	TGTGCCAGCAGCCTTGACTACTACGAGCAGTACTTC	CASSLDYYEQYF
-	TRBJ2-7	TRBV7-8	-	TGTGCCAGCAGCTCCTACAGGGTTACAAGCTCCTACGAGCAGTACTTC	CASSSYRVTSSYEQYF
-	TRBJ1-6	TRBV5-1	once	TGCGCCAGCAGCTTGGGGGCAGGGGCGAATTCACCCCTCCACTTT	CASSLGAGANSPLHF
-	TRBJ1-2	TRBV24-1	-	TGTGCCACCAGTGACCCCCAGGGGATAGGTGGCTACACCTTC	CATSDPQGIGGYTF
TRBD2	TRBJ2-1	TRBV19	-	TGTGCCAGTAGTAGGGTTGCGGGAGGTGAGCAGTTCTTC	CASSRVAGGEQFF
TRBD1	TRBJ2-7	TRBV27	-	TGTGCCAGCCAGGGGGCCCACTACGAGCAGTACTTC	CASQGAHYEQYF
TRBD1	TRBJ1-4	TRBV5-5	-	TGTGCCAGCAGCGCCAGGACAGGGGCCTCAACTAATGAAAAACTGTTTTTT	CASSARTGASTNEKLFF
-	TRBJ1-1	TRBV4-3	-	TGCGCCAGCAGCCGGACACAGTGGACTGAAGCTTTCTTT	CASSRTQWTEAFF
TRBD2	TRBJ2-3	TRBV9	-	TGTGCCAGCAGCCCGGGACTAGCGGGGAGGGTAGATACGCAGTATTTT	CASSPGLAGRVDTQYF
-	TRBJ2-3	TRBV5-1	once	TGCGCCAGCAGGCCTCACAGGGCCTGTAAAGCAGATACGCAGTATTTT	CASRPHRACKADTQYF
-	TRBJ2-2	TRBV21-1	few	TGTGCCAGCACTGGAGGGGGCGACGGCACCGGGGAGCTGTTTTTT	CASTGGGDGTGELFF